This TCR beta chain originates from a study of graft-versus-host responses after intestinal transplantation. Study overall: Recipients were given multivisceral, liver-intestinal, or isolated intestinal transplants.

TCRdb's copy holds only in-frame clones and misses some; the assay was immunoSEQ multiplex PCR. The sample holds about 97,000 clones, approximately 90% seen once. Details on this clone: Antigen specificity is unknown.

This CDR3 comprises 15 residues. The germline gives CDR1 SGHRS, CDR2 YFSETQ. The V and J ends lost 5 bases and 0 bases, in that order; junction bases with no gene match: 4. Points from the study as a whole: Recipient-marrow GvH clones were detected, some having first appeared in ileum or blood.

V is TRBV5-1 and J is TRBJ2-1; 8 bases fit TRBD2. The sequences come from PBMCs, collected roughly 410 days after intestinal transplant. This TCR came from a human patient who received an intestinal transplant, so some T cells may come from the graft donor. This CDR3 is CASSGSGGSYNEQFF. The CDR3 DNA sequence: TGCGCCAGCAGTGGGAGCGGGGGCTCCTACAATGAGCAGTTCTTC. The variable domain in full, completed from reference TRBV5-1 and TRBJ2-1, reads KAGVTQTPRYLIKTRGQQVTLSCSPISGHRSVSWYQQTPGQGLQFLFEYFSETQRNKGNFPGRFSGRQFSNSRSEMNVSTLELGDSALYLCASSGSGGSYNEQFFGPGTRLTVL.